These 8 T cell receptor beta chains were sequenced from one sample in a study of breast tumors, draining lymph nodes, adjacent tissues. TCRdb analysed the multiplex PCR reads with MiXCR anew, one entry per CDR3 protein. The data contain approximately 180,000 distinct CDR3 sequences, approximately 30% of them singletons. Axillary draining lymph nodes of breast cancer patients supplied the node samples. Material: axillary lymph node tissue. These receptors came from a female donor with breast cancer. Some clones in this sample may be carry-over from other donors' samples.

With respect to this clonotype: This could be a read error, since a much larger clone is one nucleotide away. Given the absence of the conserved phenylalanine or tryptophan at the CDR3 end, a read error is likely. The rearrangement uses TRBV12-3 or TRBV12-4 and TRBJ2-2, with 8 bases that match TRBD2. The CDR3 extends over 15 amino acids. Trimming removed 6 bases from V and 4 bases from J; junction bases left unmatched: 7. The CDR3 coding sequence is TGTGCCAGCAGCCTCAGACTAGCGATCACCGGGGAGCTGTTTCTT. Translated: CASSLRLAITGELFL.

As regards this clonotype: One end of the junction is discordant with germline, which a read error may explain. The gene calls are TRBV7-6 and TRBJ1-5; no definite D call. The germline CDR1 and CDR2 sequences are SGHVS and FNYEAQ. This CDR3 is built from 13 residues. The CDR3 is CTSSLTGNQPQHF. The CDR3 DNA reads as TGTACCAGCAGCTTAACCGGAAATCAGCCCCAGCATTTT.

This clonotype was observed many times. The gene calls are TRBV20-1 and TRBJ2-5; 10 bases fit TRBD2. This CDR3 region has 17 residues. The germline V gene has CDR1 DFQATT and CDR2 SNEGSKA (reference sequence). The V gene end was trimmed by 3 bases and the J gene end by 4 bases; junction bases not matched to a gene: 14. The CDR3, as DNA: TGCAGTGCTAGGTCGTGGAATAGCGGGGGGATGGTAGAGACCCAGTACTTC. Encoded protein: CSARSWNSGGMVETQYF.

A remark on this clonotype: This may be a read error, as it is one base from a much larger clone. The chain carries TRBV20-1 and TRBJ2-5; 7 nucleotides line up with TRBD2. This CDR3 comprises 15 residues. With 3 bases clipped from V and 7 bases from J, the junction kept 14 bases outside the gene matches. In germline, CDR1 is DFQATT, CDR2 SNEGSKA (reference sequence). CDR3 bases: TGCAGTGCTAGTGTAGGCCTAGCGGCCCCTGGGACCCAGTACTTC. Its translation: CSASVGLAAPGTQYF.

The sample holds a few counts of this clonotype. Since a much larger clone is just one base distant, this may be a read error. The V and J genes are TRBV12-3 or TRBV12-4 and TRBJ1-4; D gene unclear. V lost 6 bases, J lost 2 bases, and 10 bases lay in between. The CDR3 has 14 amino acids. For the CDR3, the DNA is TGTGCCAGCAGCTTCCCCAGGACTAATGAAAAACTGTTTTTT. Translating gives CASSFPRTNEKLFF.

Turning to this clonotype: A much larger clone sits a single nucleotide away, making a read error possible. The CDR3 nucleotides read TGTGCCAGCAGCTTGGAGTCTACCGGGGAGGGAGAGACCCAGTACTTC. This gives the protein CASSLESTGEGETQYF. V usage is TRBV5-6 and J usage is TRBJ2-5; 7 bases are a match to TRBD2. V lost 0 bases, J lost 4 bases, and 9 bases stayed unmatched. From germline, CDR1 is SGHDT and CDR2 YYEEEE. CDR3 length equals 16 residues.

This clonotype was seen many times. A much larger clone is a single base away; this may be a read error. This chain connects TRBV20-1 to TRBJ2-7; D is ambiguous. CDR1 and CDR2 (germline): DFQATT, SNEGSKA (reference sequence). The CDR3 consists of 14 residues. Trimming shortened V by 3 bases and J by 6 bases, and 18 bases separated the two germline ends. The CDR3 nucleotides read TGCAGTGCTAGGGCTGTCACTCACACCTCCGAGCAGTACTTC. It specifies CSARAVTHTSEQYF.

A word on this clonotype: A much bigger clone sits one base away, suggesting this may be a read error. Here the CDR3 reads CASSHEGVWEFF. In nucleotides, the CDR3 is TGTGCCAGCAGTCATGAGGGTGTTTGGGAGTTCTTC. The chain is built from TRBV6-2 or TRBV6-3 and TRBJ2-1, with D perhaps TRBD2 (5 bases). The CDR3 runs to 12 residues. V was clipped by 5 bases and J by 14 bases, with 16 bases between them. Germline V gene data show CDR1 as MNHEY and CDR2 as SVGEGT.